These T cell receptor beta chains were read from a single sample in a study of blood T cells in healthy people across ages. Via MiXCR, TCRdb re-called the 5' RACE reads, giving one row per CDR3 protein. This sample has about 1.6 million distinct CDR3 sequences, with about 32% found just once. Sequences were obtained from blood. The receptors come from a woman under 40 in good health. Both conserved end residues are part of each CDR3. A D gene is named only where the DNA matches it firmly. Size tells how often a clone was seen (once, few, many) or the class of an expanded clone, and some rows leave it out.

d_call	v_call	clone_size	j_call	cdr3_aa	cdr3_nt
-	TRBV9	few	TRBJ2-2	CASSVDRTGELFF	TGTGCCAGCAGCGTAGATCGCACCGGGGAGCTGTTTTTT
-	TRBV4-2	-	TRBJ2-2	CASSPEGGSGTGELFF	TGTGCCAGCAGCCCCGAGGGGGGGTCTGGGACCGGGGAGCTGTTTTTT
-	TRBV7-2	-	TRBJ2-7	CASSLAIGAGSEQYF	TGTGCCAGCAGCTTAGCGATTGGGGCTGGGTCCGAGCAGTACTTC
-	TRBV5-1	-	TRBJ2-1	CASSLVRQNNEQFF	TGCGCCAGCAGCTTGGTCCGACAAAACAATGAGCAGTTCTTC
TRBD1	TRBV5-1	few	TRBJ1-4	CASSLDRGSEKLFF	TGCGCCAGCAGCTTGGACAGGGGGAGTGAAAAACTGTTTTTT
-	TRBV29-1	-	TRBJ2-7	CSVEDPAGNSYEQYF	TGCAGCGTTGAAGACCCCGCGGGGAACTCCTACGAGCAGTACTTC
-	TRBV27	many	TRBJ2-6	CASSVGPQLFANVLTF	TGTGCCAGCAGTGTAGGACCGCAGCTGTTCGCCAACGTCCTGACTTTC
TRBD1	TRBV20-1	-	TRBJ2-7	CSAPRQGGSDEQYF	TGCAGTGCCCCCCGACAGGGGGGAAGCGACGAGCAGTACTTC
-	TRBV9	-	TRBJ1-2	CASSVEGSHGYTF	TGTGCCAGCAGCGTAGAAGGGTCTCATGGCTACACCTTC
-	TRBV10-3	few	TRBJ2-3	CAISPTGSTDTQYF	TGTGCCATCAGTCCCACTGGAAGCACAGATACGCAGTATTTT
-	TRBV12-3/TRBV12-4	many	TRBJ1-1	CASSSRGTEAFF	TGTGCCAGCAGTTCCCGCGGCACTGAAGCTTTCTTT
-	TRBV28	-	TRBJ2-7	CASNSFGGYEQYF	TGTGCCAGCAATTCCTTCGGTGGCTACGAGCAGTACTTC
-	TRBV29-1	few	TRBJ2-5	CSVIGRQGGETLYF	TGCAGCGTTATAGGGAGACAGGGAGGAGAGACCCTGTACTTC
-	TRBV28	few	TRBJ1-5	CASSAPGVRDQPQHF	TGTGCCAGCAGTGCCCCGGGGGTTCGAGATCAGCCCCAGCATTTT
-	TRBV29-1	-	TRBJ2-7	CSVRPGGGTGEQYF	TGCAGCGTGCGTCCAGGGGGAGGGACAGGAGAGCAGTACTTC
-	TRBV28	-	TRBJ2-1	CASRSVPAGTEQFF	TGTGCCAGCAGATCGGTACCGGCAGGGACTGAGCAGTTCTTC
-	TRBV30	-	TRBJ1-2	CAWSPIRNRVYGYTF	TGTGCCTGGAGTCCCATTCGGAACAGGGTATATGGCTACACCTTC
TRBD1	TRBV7-9	-	TRBJ1-6	CASSPVGGPYNSPLHF	TGTGCCAGCAGCCCTGTAGGGGGCCCCTATAATTCACCCCTCCACTTT
-	TRBV2	-	TRBJ2-5	CASSVLEVETQYF	TGTGCCAGCAGTGTGCTAGAGGTAGAGACCCAGTACTTC
TRBD2	TRBV7-8	-	TRBJ2-4	CASSLAFGGGLATNIQYF	TGTGCCAGCAGCTTAGCATTCGGAGGGGGACTAGCGACAAACATTCAGTACTTC
TRBD2	TRBV6-6	-	TRBJ2-7	CASSTWTSGTYEQYF	TGTGCCAGCAGTACCTGGACTAGCGGGACCTACGAGCAGTACTTC
-	TRBV10-3	-	TRBJ2-7	CAIPRLRDSSYEQYF	TGTGCCATACCGAGGCTGCGGGACAGCTCCTACGAGCAGTACTTC
-	TRBV27	-	TRBJ2-7	CASSAAGTPGHEQYF	TGTGCCAGCAGTGCAGCTGGAACTCCGGGGCACGAGCAGTACTTC
-	TRBV12-3/TRBV12-4	few	TRBJ2-3	CASLSRGRDTQYF	TGTGCCAGCCTGAGTCGGGGCCGAGATACGCAGTATTTT
TRBD2	TRBV20-1	few	TRBJ2-1	CSAPRASGAGEQFF	TGCAGTGCTCCGAGGGCTAGCGGGGCTGGTGAGCAGTTCTTC
TRBD2	TRBV20-1	few	TRBJ2-3	CSASPGTSGRADTQYF	TGCAGTGCTAGCCCAGGGACTAGCGGAAGGGCAGATACGCAGTATTTT
TRBD2	TRBV6-1	-	TRBJ2-3	CASILAGGLVDTQYF	TGTGCCAGCATTTTAGCGGGGGGGCTGGTAGATACGCAGTATTTT
TRBD1	TRBV6-1	few	TRBJ2-1	CASSEATGGSNEQFF	TGTGCCAGCAGTGAAGCGACAGGGGGTTCCAATGAGCAGTTCTTC
-	TRBV6-1	-	TRBJ1-2	CASSVNTYGYTF	TGTGCCAGCAGTGTCAATACCTATGGCTACACCTTC